The T cell receptor (beta chain) described here comes from a study of cytotoxic CD8 clonotypes in ibrutinib-treated CLL. About the study: Overall, about 25 responses were partial and 2 complete; following median around 68 months, roughly 14 patients stayed remitted and approximately 12 progressed. Overall study results and limits: Private clonotypes, not public ones, expanded at ibrutinib response. Higher circulating CD8+ T-cell counts strongly accompanied higher baseline clonality, above age-matched healthy donors.

Produced via immunoSEQ multiplex PCR; TCRdb's table is partial and in-frame only. The data hold 100,000 to 150,000 clones, with 80% to 90% observed a single time. As to this clone: Its antigen remains unidentified.

Trimming removed 5 bases from V and 3 bases from J, with 11 bases in between. Germline V gene sequence: CDR1 MDHEN, CDR2 SYDVKM. The length of the CDR3 is 14 residues. This receptor was identified in a human donor with chronic lymphocytic leukemia. The sequencing here drew on PBMCs, taken after 24 months of ibrutinib treatment. The rearrangement uses TRBV28 and TRBJ1-5; no firm D call. The CDR3 spells CASSRRRDNQPQHF. DNA for the CDR3: TGTGCCAGCAGTCGCCGACGGGACAATCAGCCCCAGCATTTT.